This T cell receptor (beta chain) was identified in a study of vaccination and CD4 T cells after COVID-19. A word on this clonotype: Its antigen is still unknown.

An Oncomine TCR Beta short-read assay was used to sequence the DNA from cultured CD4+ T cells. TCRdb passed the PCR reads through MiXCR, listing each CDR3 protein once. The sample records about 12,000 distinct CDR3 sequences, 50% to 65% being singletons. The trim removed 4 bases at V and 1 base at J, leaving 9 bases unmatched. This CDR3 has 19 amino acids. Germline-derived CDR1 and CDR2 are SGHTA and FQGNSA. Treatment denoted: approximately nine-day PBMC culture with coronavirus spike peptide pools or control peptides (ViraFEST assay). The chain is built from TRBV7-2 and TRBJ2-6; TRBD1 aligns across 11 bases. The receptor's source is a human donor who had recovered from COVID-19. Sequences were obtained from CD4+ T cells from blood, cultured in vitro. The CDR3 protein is CASSSTPGTGGSGANVLTF. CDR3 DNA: TGTGCCAGCAGCTCGACCCCCGGGACAGGGGGGTCTGGGGCCAACGTCCTGACTTTC.